What follows are 20 T cell receptor beta chains derived from one specimen sequenced in a study of monozygotic twins with inflammatory bowel disease. Each CDR3 protein gets one entry in TCRdb, which reprocessed the 5' RACE reads and gives no DNA. The listing contains under 350,000 distinct CDR3 sequences. The source material was blood. These receptors all come from a human donor with ulcerative colitis or Crohn's disease, or a healthy co-twin of an affected twin (not recorded which).

This sequence joins TRBV7-2 and TRBJ2-5; the TCRdb D gene call, TRBD2, has no DNA to confirm it. This CDR3 has 14 residues. In germline, CDR1 is SGHTA, CDR2 FQGNSA. CDR3 residues: CASSPRTSRETQYF.

The chain links TRBV5-1 to TRBJ2-7; TCRdb calls TRBD2, which cannot be checked without DNA. This CDR3 is 14 amino acids long. Germline CDR1 and CDR2: SGHRS and YFSETQ. CDR3: CASSLGGQTYEQYF.

The chain's CDR3 is CASRVYGETQYF. This chain connects TRBV28 to TRBJ2-5. This CDR3 contains 12 residues. The V gene's germline CDR1 is MDHEN and CDR2 SYDVKM.

This chain connects TRBV5-5 to TRBJ1-2. The CDR3 contains 16 residues. Germline V gene lookup returns CDR1 SGHKS and CDR2 YYEKEE (reference sequence). CDR3: CASSSGGTRANYGYTF.

This CDR3 reads CASSYAAGSRGGYTF. The chain carries TRBV6-5 and TRBJ1-2; TCRdb gives TRBD1 as the D gene, but with no DNA this cannot be confirmed. Germline CDR1 MNHEY, CDR2 SVGAGI. The CDR3 covers 15 residues.

CDR3 residues: CASSSKSGGLAVFGQFF. The rearrangement uses TRBV7-3 and TRBJ2-1; TCRdb reports TRBD2, a call that lacks DNA to check it against. The CDR3 is 17 residues long. The germline V gene has CDR1 SGHTA and CDR2 FQGTGA.

V is TRBV20-1 and J is TRBJ2-7; the D gene TCRdb calls, TRBD1, cannot be checked with no DNA. The CDR3 consists of 14 residues. Per the germline V gene, CDR1 is DFQATT and CDR2 is SNEGSKA (reference sequence). The CDR3 here is CSARVYGGASEQYF.

This chain uses TRBV3-1 with TRBJ2-3; TCRdb lists TRBD2, though no DNA is available to test this call. CDR1 and CDR2 (germline): LGHDT, YNNKEL (reference sequence). The CDR3 covers 16 residues. CDR3: CASSRTSGSGADTQYF.

V gene TRBV4-2 combines with J gene TRBJ2-4; TCRdb picks TRBD1, but there is no DNA to check that call. The CDR3 contains 19 residues. Germline V gene sequence: CDR1 LGHNA, CDR2 YNFKEQ. CDR3 sequence reads: CASVPEILQTSFSRNIQYF.

The chain links TRBV20-1 to TRBJ2-7. The CDR3 covers 15 residues. Germline lookup yields CDR1 DFQATT and CDR2 SNEGSKA (reference sequence). The CDR3 spells CSAPAFPFSSYEQYF.

The chain combines TRBV20-1 with TRBJ2-4; TCRdb proposes TRBD2, but this gene call is untestable without DNA. CDR1 DFQATT and CDR2 SNEGSKA come from the germline V gene (reference sequence). The CDR3 is 15 residues long. CDR3 amino acids: CSARDPAGAKNIQYF.

V is TRBV28 and J is TRBJ2-2. Germline V gene data show CDR1 as MDHEN and CDR2 as SYDVKM. This CDR3 spans 12 amino acids. CDR3 in amino acids: CAIDGNTGELFF.

The chain is built from TRBV6-5 and TRBJ2-1; with no DNA, the TCRdb D assignment of TRBD1 cannot be verified. The CDR3 totals 12 residues. Germline V gives CDR1 MNHEY, CDR2 SVGAGI. CDR3 in amino acids: CASRQGYNEQFF.

V usage is TRBV3-1 and J usage is TRBJ2-7; TCRdb's D call, TRBD1, is unchecked because there is no DNA. The CDR3 contains 13 residues. Germline values: CDR1 LGHDT, CDR2 YNNKEL (reference sequence). The CDR3 loop reads CASSRTEFYEQYF.

This chain links TRBV20-1 with TRBJ1-6. Germline-derived CDR1 and CDR2 are DFQATT and SNEGSKA (reference sequence). The CDR3 is 16 amino acids. CDR3 protein: CSARLGLKNSNSPLHF.

The rearrangement joins TRBV11-2 to TRBJ1-2; TCRdb names TRBD1, which stays unverified in the absence of DNA. The CDR3 extends over 15 amino acids. Germline V CDR1 and CDR2: SGHAT, FQNNGV. CDR3 protein: CASSLARGREYGYTF.

The genes are TRBV20-1 and TRBJ2-5; the D call from TCRdb, TRBD1, cannot be confirmed without DNA. CDR3 size: 14 residues. Germline loops: CDR1 DFQATT, CDR2 SNEGSKA (reference sequence). The CDR3 loop reads CSARTGGTQETQYF.

The chain links TRBV19 to TRBJ2-5; TCRdb's D call, TRBD2, is unchecked because there is no DNA. Germline lookup yields CDR1 LNHDA and CDR2 SQIVND (reference sequence). The CDR3 is made up of 15 amino acids. CDR3 amino acids: CASSIRTSGQETQYF. The complete variable domain, with remaining parts taken from reference TRBV19 and TRBJ2-5, reads DGGITQSPKYLFRKEGQNVTLSCEQNLNHDAMYWYRQDPGQGLRLIYYSQIVNDFQKGDIAEGYSVSREKKESFPLTVTSAQKNPTAFYLCASSIRTSGQETQYFGPGTRLLVL.

This rearrangement joins TRBV18 to TRBJ2-3; TCRdb's D gene call, TRBD1, goes unchecked for lack of DNA. This CDR3 is 14 amino acids long. Germline V gives CDR1 KGHSH, CDR2 LQKENI. The CDR3 loop reads CASSPAGGGDTQYF.

The V gene is TRBV7-2, the J gene TRBJ1-5; TCRdb's D call, TRBD1, is unchecked because there is no DNA. Germline CDR1 reads SGHTA; CDR2 reads FQGNSA. This CDR3 is built from 13 residues. The CDR3 spells CASSYWGDQPQHF.